The 11 T cell receptor beta chains given below trace back to one sample, sequenced in a study of Ad26.COV2.S vaccination and SARS-CoV-2 variants. Only in-frame clones appear in the TCRdb table, and some are missing; sequencing was by immunoSEQ multiplex PCR. The repertoire has roughly 380,000 clones, 85% of them found once; the top ten carry approximately 3.5%. As for treatment: roughly 18 received Ad26.COV2.S at low or high dose, single or two shots; 5 received placebo; per-sample allocation not given. Sample collection was performed on day 63 after the first vaccine or placebo injection. Material: peripheral blood, obtained in a trial of Ad26.COV2.S vaccine versus placebo. These receptors were collected from a person between 18 and 60 years old who received the Ad26.COV2.S COVID-19 vaccine or a placebo.

V and J are TRBV10-3 and TRBJ2-3; D is uncertain. The V gene lost 4 bases and the J gene lost 4 bases, with 12 bases spanning the gap. There are 14 residues in the CDR3. The V gene's germline CDR1 is ENHRY and CDR2 SYGVKD. This CDR3 reads CAISGWPTADTQYF. DNA of the CDR3: TGTGCCATCAGTGGGTGGCCAACAGCAGATACGCAGTATTTT.

The chain recombines TRBV24-1 with TRBJ2-7; a weak D match, TRBD1 (6 bases). Germline CDR1 and CDR2: KGHDR and SFDVKD. CDR3 length: 20 residues. The germline V and J ends were trimmed by 0 bases and 6 bases, with 29 bases remaining between them. CDR3 bases: TGTGCCACCAGTGATTTGCATAGGGGGTTGGGCAGCCTGCTCTCGGGCGAGCAGTACTTC. The encoded protein is CATSDLHRGLGSLLSGEQYF.

The chain is built from TRBV15 and TRBJ2-1; TRBD2 aligns across 11 bases. The CDR3 has 16 amino acids. After removal of 2 bases from V and 6 bases from J, the junction contained 6 bases not matched to a gene. The germline gives CDR1 LNHNV, CDR2 YYDKDF (reference sequence). The CDR3 coding sequence is TGTGCCACCAGCAGACCTCCCGGGACTAGCGGCAATGAGCAGTTCTTC. Residues: CATSRPPGTSGNEQFF.

This chain connects TRBV5-6 to TRBJ2-2; D is ambiguous. The V gene's germline CDR1 is SGHDT and CDR2 YYEEEE. The V and J ends lost 3 bases and 6 bases respectively, with 15 bases between them. CDR3 length: 15 amino acids. This CDR3 is CASSSPFLEAGELFF. The CDR3 region has the DNA TGTGCCAGCAGCTCCCCTTTTCTAGAAGCCGGGGAGCTGTTTTTT.

Regarding this clone: The sample holds other DNA sequences that translate to the same CDR3. The chain employs TRBV9 and TRBJ2-3, with 8 bases matching TRBD2. V trimming: 0 bases; J trimming: 1 base; junction bases outside the gene matches: 1. The CDR3 consists of 15 residues. Germline assignment: CDR1 SGDLS and CDR2 YYNGEE. The CDR3 is CASSVGAGGTDTQYF. DNA for the CDR3: TGTGCCAGCAGCGTAGGAGCGGGGGGCACAGATACGCAGTATTTT.

This clone was seen only once. The chain is built from TRBV7-9 and TRBJ1-1, with D tentatively TRBD1 (6 bases). The CDR3 contains 16 residues. Trimming pared 2 bases from V and 3 bases from J, leaving 16 bases between. Germline-derived CDR1 and CDR2 are SEHNR and FQNEAQ (reference sequence). In DNA form, the CDR3 reads TGTGCCAGCAGCTTACGGTCCGGGACACACGACACTGAAGCTTTCTTT. Its translation: CASSLRSGTHDTEAFF.

The rearrangement joins TRBV18 to TRBJ1-4, with TRBD1 as a possible D gene (6 bases). The V end lost 2 bases, the J end lost 6 bases, and 10 bases lay between the germline ends. The CDR3 extends over 14 amino acids. Germline-derived CDR1 and CDR2 are KGHSH and LQKENI. This CDR3 reads CASSPRGGDEKLFF. CDR3 sequence (DNA): TGTGCCAGCTCACCAAGGGGGGGAGATGAAAAACTGTTTTTT. The full variable domain, in which reference TRBV18 and TRBJ1-4 provide the parts outside the CDR3, is NAGVMQNPRHLVRRRGQEARLRCSPMKGHSHVYWYRQLPEEGLKFMVYLQKENIIDESGMPKERFSAEFPKEGPSILRIQQVVRGDSAAYFCASSPRGGDEKLFFGSGTQLSVL.

This clone was picked up one time. The chain uses TRBV6-5 and TRBJ2-7; 9 bases map to TRBD2. The CDR3 has 13 amino acids. V trimming: 6 bases; J trimming: 2 bases; junction bases outside the gene matches: 2. Germline CDR1 MNHEY, CDR2 SVGAGI. The CDR3 loop reads CASRRTSAYEQYF. In nucleotides, the CDR3 is TGTGCCAGCAGGCGGACTAGCGCCTACGAGCAGTACTTC.

V is TRBV6-5 and J is TRBJ2-3, with 8 bases aligning to TRBD1. In germline, CDR1 is MNHEY, CDR2 SVGAGI. V was clipped by 0 bases and J by 6 bases; unmatched bases: 5. The CDR3 runs 15 residues. The CDR3 sequence: CASSYSAGGVDTQYF. The CDR3 DNA is TGTGCCAGCAGTTACTCGGCAGGGGGCGTGGATACGCAGTATTTT.

This chain joins TRBV6-2 or TRBV6-3 and TRBJ2-7, with TRBD1 matching 8 bases. The germline V gene has CDR1 MNHEY and CDR2 SVGEGT. The CDR3 consists of 15 residues. V was pared by 6 bases and J by 2 bases, with 9 bases of the junction left unmatched. DNA for the CDR3: TGTGCCAGCAGCGCCCAGGGGGCGCTTGCCTACGAGCAGTACTTC. This sequence encodes CASSAQGALAYEQYF.

The chain is built from TRBV6-6 and TRBJ2-3; D is uncertain. This CDR3 has 11 amino acids. CDR1 and CDR2 (germline): MNHNY, SVGAGI (reference sequence). Trimming pared 7 bases from V and 4 bases from J, leaving 6 bases between. CDR3 loop: CASMVADTQYF. In nucleotides, the CDR3 is TGTGCCAGCATGGTCGCAGATACGCAGTATTTT.